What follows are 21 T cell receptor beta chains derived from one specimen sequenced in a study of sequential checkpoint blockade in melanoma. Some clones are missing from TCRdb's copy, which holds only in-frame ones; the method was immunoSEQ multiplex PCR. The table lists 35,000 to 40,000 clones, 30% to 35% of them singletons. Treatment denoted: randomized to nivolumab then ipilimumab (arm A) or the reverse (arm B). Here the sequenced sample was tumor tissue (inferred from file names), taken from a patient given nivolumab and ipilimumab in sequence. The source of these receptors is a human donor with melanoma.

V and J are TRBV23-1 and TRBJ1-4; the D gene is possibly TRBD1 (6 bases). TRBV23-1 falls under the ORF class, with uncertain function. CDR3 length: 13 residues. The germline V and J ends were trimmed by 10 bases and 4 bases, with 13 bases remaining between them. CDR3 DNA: TGCGCCACCATGGACAGACTTAATGAAAAACTGTTTTTT. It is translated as CATMDRLNEKLFF.

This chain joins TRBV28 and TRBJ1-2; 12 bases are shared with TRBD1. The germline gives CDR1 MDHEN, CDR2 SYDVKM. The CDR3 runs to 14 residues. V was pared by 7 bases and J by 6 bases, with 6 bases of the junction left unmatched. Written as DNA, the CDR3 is TGTGCCAGCATTGTGGGACAGGGGGCAGATGGCTACACCTTC. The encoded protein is CASIVGQGADGYTF.

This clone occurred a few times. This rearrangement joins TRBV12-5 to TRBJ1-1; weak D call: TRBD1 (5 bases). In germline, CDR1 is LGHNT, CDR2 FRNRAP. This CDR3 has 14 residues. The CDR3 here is CASGLSGTPTEAFF. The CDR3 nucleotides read TGTGCCAGCGGTCTATCGGGGACGCCAACTGAAGCTTTCTTT.

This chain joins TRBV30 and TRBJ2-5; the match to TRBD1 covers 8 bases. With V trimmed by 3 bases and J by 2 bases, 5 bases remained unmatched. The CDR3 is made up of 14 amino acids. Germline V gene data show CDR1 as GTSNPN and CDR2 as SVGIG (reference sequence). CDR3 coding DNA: TGTGCCTGGAGGGACAGGGTCCCGCAAGAGACCCAGTACTTC. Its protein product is CAWRDRVPQETQYF.

Written as DNA, the CDR3 is TGTGCCAGCAGTCGAGACTCCTATAGCAATCAGCCCCAGCATTTT. Its protein is CASSRDSYSNQPQHF. The J gene is TRBJ1-5, the V gene TRBV6-8; D is unresolved. The CDR3 spans 15 residues. The germline V gene encodes CDR1 MNHGY and CDR2 SAAAGT. V was clipped by 5 bases and J by 0 bases, with 11 bases between them.

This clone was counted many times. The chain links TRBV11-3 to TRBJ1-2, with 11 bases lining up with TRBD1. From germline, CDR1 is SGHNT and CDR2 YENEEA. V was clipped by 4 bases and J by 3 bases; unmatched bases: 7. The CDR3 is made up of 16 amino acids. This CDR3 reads CASSSSPGQGDYGYTF. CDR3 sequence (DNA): TGTGCCAGCAGCTCGAGTCCGGGACAGGGGGACTATGGCTACACCTTC.

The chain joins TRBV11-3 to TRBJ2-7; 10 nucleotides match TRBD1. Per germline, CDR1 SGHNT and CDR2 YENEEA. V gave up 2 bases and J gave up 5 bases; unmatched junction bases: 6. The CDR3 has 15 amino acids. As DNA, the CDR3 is TGTGCCAGCAGCTTAAGGGGACAGGGGTTCCACGAGCAGTACTTC. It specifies CASSLRGQGFHEQYF. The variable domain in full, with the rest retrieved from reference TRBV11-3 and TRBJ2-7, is EAGVVQSPRYKIIEKKQPVAFWCNPISGHNTLYWYLQNLGQGPELLIRYENEEAVDDSQLPKDRFSAERLKGVDSTLKIQPAELGDSAVYLCASSLRGQGFHEQYFGPGTRLTVT.

CDR3 nucleotide sequence: TGTGCCAGCAGTACCTACCCGGTCAGGGGGCATGGCTACACCTTC. This encodes CASSTYPVRGHGYTF. The chain has TRBV6-8 and TRBJ1-2; 8 bases agree with TRBD1. Trimming cost V 5 bases and J 6 bases; bases outside gene matches: 11. From germline, CDR1 is MNHGY and CDR2 SAAAGT. CDR3 length equals 15 residues.

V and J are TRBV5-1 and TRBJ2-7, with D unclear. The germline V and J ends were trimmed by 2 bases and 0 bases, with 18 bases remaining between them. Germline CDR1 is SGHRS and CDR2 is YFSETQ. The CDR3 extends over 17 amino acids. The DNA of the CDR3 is TGCGCCAGCAGCTTCTTTTCCCGCCCAGCTAGCTCCTACGAGCAGTACTTC. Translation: CASSFFSRPASSYEQYF.

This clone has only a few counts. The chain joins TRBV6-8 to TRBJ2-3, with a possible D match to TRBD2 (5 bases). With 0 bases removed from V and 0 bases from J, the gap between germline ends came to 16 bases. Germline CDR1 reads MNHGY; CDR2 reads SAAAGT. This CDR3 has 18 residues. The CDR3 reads CASSYSYKAGPSTDTQYF. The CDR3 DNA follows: TGTGCCAGCAGTTACTCCTATAAGGCGGGCCCTAGCACAGATACGCAGTATTTT.

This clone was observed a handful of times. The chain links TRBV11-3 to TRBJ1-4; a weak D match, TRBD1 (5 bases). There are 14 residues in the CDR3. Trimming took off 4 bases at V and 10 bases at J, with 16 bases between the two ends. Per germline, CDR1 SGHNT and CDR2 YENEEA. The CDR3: CASSSGFLGGKLFF. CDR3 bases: TGTGCCAGCAGCTCTGGCTTCCTTGGGGGAAAACTGTTTTTT.

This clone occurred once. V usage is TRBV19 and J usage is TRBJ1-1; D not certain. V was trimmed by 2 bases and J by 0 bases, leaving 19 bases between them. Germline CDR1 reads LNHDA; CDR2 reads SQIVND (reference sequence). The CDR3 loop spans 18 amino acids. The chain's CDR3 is CASSIREKTPPMNTEAFF. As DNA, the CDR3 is TGTGCCAGTAGTATAAGGGAGAAAACCCCCCCTATGAACACTGAAGCTTTCTTT.

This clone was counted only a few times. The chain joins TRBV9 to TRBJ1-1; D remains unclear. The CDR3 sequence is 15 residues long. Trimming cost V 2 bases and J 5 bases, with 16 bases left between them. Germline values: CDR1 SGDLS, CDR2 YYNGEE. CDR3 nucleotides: TGTGCCAGCAGCGTGAAGCAGGATGAAGGAACTGAAGCTTTCTTT. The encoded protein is CASSVKQDEGTEAFF. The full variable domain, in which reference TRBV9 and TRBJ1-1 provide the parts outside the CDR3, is DSGVTQTPKHLITATGQRVTLRCSPRSGDLSVYWYQQSLDQGLQFLIQYYNGEERAKGNILERFSAQQFPDLHSELNLSSLELGDSALYFCASSVKQDEGTEAFFGQGTRLTVV.

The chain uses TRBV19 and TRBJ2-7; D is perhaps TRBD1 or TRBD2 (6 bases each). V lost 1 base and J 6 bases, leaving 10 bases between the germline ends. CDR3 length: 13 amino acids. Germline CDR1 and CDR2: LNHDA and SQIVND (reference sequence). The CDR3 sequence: CASSIGSGAEQYF. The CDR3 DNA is TGTGCCAGTAGTATAGGTTCGGGGGCCGAGCAGTACTTC.

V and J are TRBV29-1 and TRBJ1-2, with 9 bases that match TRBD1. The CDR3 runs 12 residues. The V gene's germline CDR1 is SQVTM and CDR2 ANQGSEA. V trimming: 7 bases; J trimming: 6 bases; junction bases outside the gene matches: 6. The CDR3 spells CSAGDRADGYTF. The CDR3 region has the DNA TGCAGCGCGGGGGACAGGGCGGATGGCTACACCTTC.

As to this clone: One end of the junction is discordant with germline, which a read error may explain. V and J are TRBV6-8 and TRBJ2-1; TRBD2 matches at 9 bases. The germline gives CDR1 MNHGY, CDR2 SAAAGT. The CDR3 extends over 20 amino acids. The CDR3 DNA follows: TGTGCCAGCAGTGACTCGAGGACCAGCGGGAGGCCGAGCTCCTACAATGAGCAGTTCTTC. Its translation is CASSDSRTSGRPSSYNEQFF.

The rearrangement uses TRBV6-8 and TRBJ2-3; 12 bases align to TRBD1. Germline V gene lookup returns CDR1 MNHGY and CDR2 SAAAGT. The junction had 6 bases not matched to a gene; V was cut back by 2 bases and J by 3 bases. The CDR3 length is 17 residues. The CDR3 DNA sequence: TGTGCCAGCAGTTACCTTCCGGGACAGGGGGCAACAGATACGCAGTATTTT. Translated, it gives CASSYLPGQGATDTQYF.

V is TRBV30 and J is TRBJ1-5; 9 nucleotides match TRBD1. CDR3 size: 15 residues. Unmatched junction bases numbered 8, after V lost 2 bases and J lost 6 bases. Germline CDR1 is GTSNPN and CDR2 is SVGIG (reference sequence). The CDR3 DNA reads TGTGCCTGGAGTCCCGGGACAGGGTTCGGTCAGCCCCAGCATTTT. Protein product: CAWSPGTGFGQPQHF.

The CDR3 sequence: CASTMTSGRAIYNEQFF. Here the CDR3 DNA reads TGTGCCAGTACCATGACTAGCGGGAGGGCCATATACAATGAGCAGTTCTTC. V and J are TRBV19 and TRBJ2-1; 14 nucleotides agree with TRBD2. V trimming: 7 bases; J trimming: 4 bases; junction bases outside the gene matches: 9. The CDR3 has 17 amino acids. The germline CDR1 and CDR2 sequences are LNHDA and SQIVND (reference sequence).

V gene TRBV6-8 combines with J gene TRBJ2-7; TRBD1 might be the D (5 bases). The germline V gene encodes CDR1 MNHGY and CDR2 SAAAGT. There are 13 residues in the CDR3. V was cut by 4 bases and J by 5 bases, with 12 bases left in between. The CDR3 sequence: CASSSSQGHEQYF. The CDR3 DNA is TGTGCCAGCAGTTCCTCTCAGGGCCACGAGCAGTACTTC.

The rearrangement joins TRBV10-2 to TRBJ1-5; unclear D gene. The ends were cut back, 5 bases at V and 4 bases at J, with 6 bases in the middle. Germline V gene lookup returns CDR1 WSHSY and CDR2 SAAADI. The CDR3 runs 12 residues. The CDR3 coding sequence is TGCGCCAGCAGTTTAGAAAATCAGCCCCAGCATTTT. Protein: CASSLENQPQHF.